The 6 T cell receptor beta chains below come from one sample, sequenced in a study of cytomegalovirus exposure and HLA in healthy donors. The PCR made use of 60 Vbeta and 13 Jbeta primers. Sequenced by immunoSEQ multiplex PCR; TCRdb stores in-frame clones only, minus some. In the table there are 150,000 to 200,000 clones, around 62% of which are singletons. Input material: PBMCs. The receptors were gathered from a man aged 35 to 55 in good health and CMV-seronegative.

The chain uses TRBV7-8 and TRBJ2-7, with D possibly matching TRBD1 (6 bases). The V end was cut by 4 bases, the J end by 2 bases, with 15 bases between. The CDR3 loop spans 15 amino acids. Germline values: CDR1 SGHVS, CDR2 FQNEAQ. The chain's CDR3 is CASSSYRDKAYEQYF. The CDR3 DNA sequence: TGTGCCAGCAGCTCGTATAGGGACAAGGCCTACGAGCAGTACTTC.

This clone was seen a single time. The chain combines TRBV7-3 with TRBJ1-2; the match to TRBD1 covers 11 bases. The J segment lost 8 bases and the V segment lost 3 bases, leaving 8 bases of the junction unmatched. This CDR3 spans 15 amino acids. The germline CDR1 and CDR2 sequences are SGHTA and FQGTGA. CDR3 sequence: CASSFPGTGGWGYTF. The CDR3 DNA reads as TGTGCCAGCAGCTTTCCCGGGACAGGGGGTTGGGGCTACACCTTC.

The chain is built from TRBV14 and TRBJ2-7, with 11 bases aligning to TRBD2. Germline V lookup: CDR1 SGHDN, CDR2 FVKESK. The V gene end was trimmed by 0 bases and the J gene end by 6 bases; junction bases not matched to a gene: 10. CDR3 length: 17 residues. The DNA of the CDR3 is TGTGCCAGCAGCCAAGATCTCCTAGCGGGAGGAAGGGGCGAGCAGTACTTC. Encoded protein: CASSQDLLAGGRGEQYF.

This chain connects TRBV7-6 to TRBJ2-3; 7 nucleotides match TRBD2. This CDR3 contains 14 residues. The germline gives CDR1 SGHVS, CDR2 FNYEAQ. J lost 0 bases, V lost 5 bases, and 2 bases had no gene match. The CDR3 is CASSPGLSTDTQYF. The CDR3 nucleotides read TGTGCCAGCAGCCCGGGACTAAGCACAGATACGCAGTATTTT.

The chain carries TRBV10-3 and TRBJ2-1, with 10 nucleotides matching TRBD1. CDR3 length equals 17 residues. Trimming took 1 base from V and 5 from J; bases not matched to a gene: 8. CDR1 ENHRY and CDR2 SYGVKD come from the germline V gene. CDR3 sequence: CAISEFIGQGVDNEQFF. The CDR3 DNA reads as TGTGCCATCAGTGAGTTTATCGGACAGGGGGTTGACAATGAGCAGTTCTTC.

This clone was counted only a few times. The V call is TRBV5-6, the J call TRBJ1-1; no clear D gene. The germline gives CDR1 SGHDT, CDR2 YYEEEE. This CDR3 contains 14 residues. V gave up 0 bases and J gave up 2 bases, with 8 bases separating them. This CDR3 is CASSLGQVNTEAFF. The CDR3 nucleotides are TGTGCCAGCAGCTTGGGGCAGGTCAACACTGAAGCTTTCTTT. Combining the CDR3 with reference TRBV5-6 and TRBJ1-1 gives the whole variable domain DAGVTQSPTHLIKTRGQQVTLRCSPKSGHDTVSWYQQALGQGPQFIFQYYEEEERQRGNFPDRFSGHQFPNYSSELNVNALLLGDSALYLCASSLGQVNTEAFFGQGTRLTVV.